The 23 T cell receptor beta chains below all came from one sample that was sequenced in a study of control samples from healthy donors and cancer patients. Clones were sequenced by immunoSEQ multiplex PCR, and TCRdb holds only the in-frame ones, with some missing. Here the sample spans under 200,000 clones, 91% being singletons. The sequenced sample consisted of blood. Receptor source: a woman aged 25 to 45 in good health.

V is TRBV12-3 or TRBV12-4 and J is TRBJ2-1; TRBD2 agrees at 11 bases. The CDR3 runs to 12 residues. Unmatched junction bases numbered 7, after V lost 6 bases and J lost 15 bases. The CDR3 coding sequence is TGTGCCAGCAGCCAAAGACTAGCGGGACTGTTCTTC. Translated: CASSQRLAGLFF.

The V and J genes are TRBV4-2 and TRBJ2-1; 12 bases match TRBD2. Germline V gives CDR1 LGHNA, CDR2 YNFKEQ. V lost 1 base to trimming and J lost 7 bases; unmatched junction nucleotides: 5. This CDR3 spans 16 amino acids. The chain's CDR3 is CASSQGLAGAENEQFF. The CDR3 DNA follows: TGTGCCAGCAGCCAAGGACTAGCGGGAGCCGAAAATGAGCAGTTCTTC.

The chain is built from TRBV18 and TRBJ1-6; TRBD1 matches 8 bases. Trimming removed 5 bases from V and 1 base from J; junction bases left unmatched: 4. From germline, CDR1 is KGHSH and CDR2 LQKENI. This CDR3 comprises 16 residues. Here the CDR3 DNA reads TGTGCCAGCTCAGACAGGGGTCGGTCCTATAATTCACCCCTCCACTTT. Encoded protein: CASSDRGRSYNSPLHF.

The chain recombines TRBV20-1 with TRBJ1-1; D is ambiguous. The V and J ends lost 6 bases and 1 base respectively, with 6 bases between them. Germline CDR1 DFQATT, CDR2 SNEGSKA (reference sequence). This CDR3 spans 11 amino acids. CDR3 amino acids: CSAPENTEAFF. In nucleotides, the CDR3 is TGCAGTGCCCCAGAGAACACTGAAGCTTTCTTT.

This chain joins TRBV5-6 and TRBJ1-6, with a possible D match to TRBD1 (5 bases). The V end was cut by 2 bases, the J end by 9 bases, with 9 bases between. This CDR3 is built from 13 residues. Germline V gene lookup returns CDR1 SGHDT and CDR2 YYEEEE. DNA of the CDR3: TGTGCCAGCAGCTTCAGGGCGGGTTCACCCCTCCACTTT. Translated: CASSFRAGSPLHF.

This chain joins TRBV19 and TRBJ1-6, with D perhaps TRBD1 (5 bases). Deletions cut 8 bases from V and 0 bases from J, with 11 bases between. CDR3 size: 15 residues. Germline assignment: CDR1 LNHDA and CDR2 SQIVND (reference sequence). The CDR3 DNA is TGTGCCAGTCAACAGGCCAGCTCCTATAATTCACCCCTCCACTTT. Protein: CASQQASSYNSPLHF.

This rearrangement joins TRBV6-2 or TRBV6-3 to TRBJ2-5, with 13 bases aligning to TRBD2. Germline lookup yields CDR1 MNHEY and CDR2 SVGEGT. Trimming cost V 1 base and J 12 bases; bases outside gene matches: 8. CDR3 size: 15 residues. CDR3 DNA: TGTGCCAGCAGTTACTTAGGGACTAGCGGGACCGGAGAGTACTTC. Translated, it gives CASSYLGTSGTGEYF.

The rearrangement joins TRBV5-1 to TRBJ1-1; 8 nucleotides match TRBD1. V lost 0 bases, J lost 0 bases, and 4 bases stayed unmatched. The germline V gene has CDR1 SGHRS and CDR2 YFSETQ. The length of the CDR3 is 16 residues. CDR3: CASSLARQGLNTEAFF. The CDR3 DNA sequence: TGCGCCAGCAGCTTGGCCCGACAGGGGTTGAACACTGAAGCTTTCTTT.

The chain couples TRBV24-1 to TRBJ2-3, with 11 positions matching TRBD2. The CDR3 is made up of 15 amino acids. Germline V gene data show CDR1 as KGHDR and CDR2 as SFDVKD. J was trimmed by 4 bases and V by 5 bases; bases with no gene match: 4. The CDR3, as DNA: TGTGCCACCAGTGTAGGTAGCGGGAGGGCAGATACGCAGTATTTT. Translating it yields CATSVGSGRADTQYF.

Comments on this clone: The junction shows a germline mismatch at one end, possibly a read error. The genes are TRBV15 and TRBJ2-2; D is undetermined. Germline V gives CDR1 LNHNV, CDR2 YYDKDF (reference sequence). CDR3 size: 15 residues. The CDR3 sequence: CATSRGRANTGELFF. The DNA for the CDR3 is TGTGCCACCAGTAGAGGACGAGCGAACACCGGGGAGCTGTTTTTT.

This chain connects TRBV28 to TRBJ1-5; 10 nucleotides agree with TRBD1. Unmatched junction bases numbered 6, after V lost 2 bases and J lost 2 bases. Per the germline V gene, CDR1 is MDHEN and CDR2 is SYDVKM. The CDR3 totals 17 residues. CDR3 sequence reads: CASSLAGTGAGNQPQHF. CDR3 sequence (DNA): TGTGCCAGCAGTTTAGCCGGGACAGGGGCTGGCAATCAGCCCCAGCATTTT.

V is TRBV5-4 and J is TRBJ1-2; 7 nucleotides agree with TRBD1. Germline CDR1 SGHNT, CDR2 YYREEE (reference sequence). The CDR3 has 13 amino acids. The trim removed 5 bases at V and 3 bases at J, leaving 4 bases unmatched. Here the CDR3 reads CASRAGTDYGYTF. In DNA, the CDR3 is TGTGCCAGCAGAGCCGGGACAGACTATGGCTACACCTTC.

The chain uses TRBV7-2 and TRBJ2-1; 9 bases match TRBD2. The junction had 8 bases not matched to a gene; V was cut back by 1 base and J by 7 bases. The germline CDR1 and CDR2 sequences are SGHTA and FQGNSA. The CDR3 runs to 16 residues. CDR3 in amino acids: CASSLEWREGRNEQFF. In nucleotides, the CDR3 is TGTGCCAGCAGCTTAGAGTGGCGGGAGGGCCGGAATGAGCAGTTCTTC.

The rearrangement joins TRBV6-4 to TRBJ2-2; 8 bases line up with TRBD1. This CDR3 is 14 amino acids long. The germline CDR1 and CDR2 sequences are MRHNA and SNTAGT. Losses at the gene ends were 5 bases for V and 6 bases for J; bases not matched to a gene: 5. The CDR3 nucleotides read TGTGCCAGCAGTCAGGGGGCTACGGCCGGGGAGCTGTTTTTT. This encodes CASSQGATAGELFF.

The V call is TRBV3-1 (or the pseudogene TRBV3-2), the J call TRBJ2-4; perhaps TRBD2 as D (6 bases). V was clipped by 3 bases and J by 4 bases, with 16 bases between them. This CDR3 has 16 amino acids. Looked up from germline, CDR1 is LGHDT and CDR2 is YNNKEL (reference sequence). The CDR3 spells CASSHGSGLRKNIQYF. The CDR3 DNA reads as TGTGCCAGCAGCCATGGAAGCGGGCTGCGGAAAAACATTCAGTACTTC.

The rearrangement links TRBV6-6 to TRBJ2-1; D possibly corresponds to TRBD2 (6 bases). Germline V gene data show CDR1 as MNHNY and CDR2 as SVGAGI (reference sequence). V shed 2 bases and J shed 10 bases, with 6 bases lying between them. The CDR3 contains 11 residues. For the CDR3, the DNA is TGTGCCAGCAGTTACGGGGGGGAGCAGTTCTTC. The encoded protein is CASSYGGEQFF.

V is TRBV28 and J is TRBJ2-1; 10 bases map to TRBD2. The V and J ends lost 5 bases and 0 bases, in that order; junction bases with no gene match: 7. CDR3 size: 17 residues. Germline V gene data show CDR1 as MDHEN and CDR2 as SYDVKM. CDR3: CASSAWTSGFSYNEQFF. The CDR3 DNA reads TGTGCCAGCAGTGCGTGGACTAGCGGTTTCTCCTACAATGAGCAGTTCTTC. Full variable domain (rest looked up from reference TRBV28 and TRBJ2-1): DVKVTQSSRYLVKRTGEKVFLECVQDMDHENMFWYRQDPGLGLRLIYFSYDVKMKEKGDIPEGYSVSREKKERFSLILESASTNQTSMYLCASSAWTSGFSYNEQFFGPGTRLTVL.

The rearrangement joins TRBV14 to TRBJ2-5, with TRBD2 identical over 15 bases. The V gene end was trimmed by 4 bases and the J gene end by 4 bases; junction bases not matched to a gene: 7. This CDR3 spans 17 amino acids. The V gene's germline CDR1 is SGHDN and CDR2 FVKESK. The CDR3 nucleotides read TGTGCCAGCAGCCCCGGACTAGCGGGAGGGCCGCGAGAGACCCAGTACTTC. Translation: CASSPGLAGGPRETQYF.

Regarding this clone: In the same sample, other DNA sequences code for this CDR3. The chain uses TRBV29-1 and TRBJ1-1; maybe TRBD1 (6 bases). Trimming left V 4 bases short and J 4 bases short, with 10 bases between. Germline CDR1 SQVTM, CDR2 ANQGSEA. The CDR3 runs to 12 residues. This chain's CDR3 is CSVGGRGTEAFF. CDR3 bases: TGCAGCGTTGGGGGCAGGGGCACTGAAGCTTTCTTT. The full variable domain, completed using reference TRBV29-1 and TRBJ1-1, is SAVISQKPSRDICQRGTSLTIQCQVDSQVTMMFWYRQQPGQSLTLIATANQGSEATYESGFVIDKFPISRPNLTFSTLTVSNMSPEDSSIYLCSVGGRGTEAFFGQGTRLTVV.

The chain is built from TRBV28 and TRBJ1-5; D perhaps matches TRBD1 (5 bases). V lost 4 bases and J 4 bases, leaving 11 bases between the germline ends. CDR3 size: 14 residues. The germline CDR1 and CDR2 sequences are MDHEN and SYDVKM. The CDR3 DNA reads TGTGCCAGCAGTTCCCCCCAGGGAAATCAGCCCCAGCATTTT. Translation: CASSSPQGNQPQHF.

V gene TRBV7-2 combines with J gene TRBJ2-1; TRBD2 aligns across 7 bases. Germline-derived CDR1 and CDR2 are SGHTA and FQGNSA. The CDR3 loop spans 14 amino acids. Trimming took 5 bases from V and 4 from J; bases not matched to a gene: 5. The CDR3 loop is CASSRLSGYNEQFF. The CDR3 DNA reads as TGTGCCAGCAGCAGACTTAGCGGGTACAATGAGCAGTTCTTC. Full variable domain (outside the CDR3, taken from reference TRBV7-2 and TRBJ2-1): GAGVSQSPSNKVTEKGKDVELRCDPISGHTALYWYRQSLGQGLEFLIYFQGNSAPDKSGLPSDRFSAERTGGSVSTLTIQRTQQEDSAVYLCASSRLSGYNEQFFGPGTRLTVL.

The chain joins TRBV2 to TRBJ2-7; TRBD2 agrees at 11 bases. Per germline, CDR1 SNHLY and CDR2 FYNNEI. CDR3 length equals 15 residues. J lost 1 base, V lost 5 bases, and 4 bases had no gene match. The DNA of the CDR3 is TGTGCCAGCAGTCGGACTAGCGGGTTTTCCTACGAGCAGTACTTC. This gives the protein CASSRTSGFSYEQYF.

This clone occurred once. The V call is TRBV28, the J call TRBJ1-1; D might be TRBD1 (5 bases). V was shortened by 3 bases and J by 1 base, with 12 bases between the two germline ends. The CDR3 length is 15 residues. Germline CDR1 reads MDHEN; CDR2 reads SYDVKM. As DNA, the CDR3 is TGTGCCAGCAGTTTGGGGGGTCCCCCGAACACTGAAGCTTTCTTT. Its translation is CASSLGGPPNTEAFF.